A selection of T cell receptor beta chains follows, all from one sample in a study of T cells in Graves' hyperthyroidism and ophthalmopathy. From the multiplex PCR reads, TCRdb called clonotypes with MiXCR, one entry per CDR3 protein. Found here are hundreds of thousands of distinct CDR3 sequences, around 13% of them singletons; the top ten hold roughly an eighth. The sequencing input was blood. Receptors were obtained from a woman aged 45-59 years with Graves' ophthalmopathy. Each CDR3 is given with its conserved first and last residue. A D gene is named only where the DNA matches it firmly. A clone size is listed for some rows: how often the clone was seen (once, few, many), or a class if it is expanded.

J,size,D,V,DNA,CDR3
TRBJ2-1,.,TRBD2,TRBV19,TGTGCCAGTAGAAGGACGGGACTAGCGGAACCCGGTGGGGTCTACAATGAGCAGTTCTTC,CASRRTGLAEPGGVYNEQFF
TRBJ1-3,many,.,TRBV28,TGTGCCAGCAGCACACCCAGGCTTTGGGCCGCTGGAAACACCATATATTTT,CASSTPRLWAAGNTIYF
TRBJ2-1,many,TRBD2,TRBV12-3/TRBV12-4,TGTGCCAGCAGGGGTACTAGCGGGAGTTCGGTTGAGCAGTTCTTC,CASRGTSGSSVEQFF
TRBJ1-6,.,TRBD1,TRBV2,TGTCCCAGCAGTGAATATAGGGACAGGGTGCGCCCCTATAATTCACCCCTCCACTTT,CPSSEYRDRVRPYNSPLHF
TRBJ2-5,.,TRBD2,TRBV20-1,TGCAGTGCTAGTAGGCCTAGCGGGAGGGTTGAGACCCAGTACTTC,CSASRPSGRVETQYF
TRBJ2-5,many,.,TRBV11-2,TGTGCCAGCAGCTTATTTCAGCTATTTGGGAGGAAAGAGACCCAGTACTTC,CASSLFQLFGRKETQYF
TRBJ2-7,many,TRBD1,TRBV2,TGTGCCTTACAGGGGGGTACCTACGAGCAGTACTTC,CALQGGTYEQYF
TRBJ2-7,many,TRBD2,TRBV20-1,TGCAGTGCTAGTTTCAGAGGGAGGGATTACGAGCAGTACTTC,CSASFRGRDYEQYF
TRBJ2-1,many,TRBD2,TRBV5-1,TGCGCCAGCAGGGGACTAGCGGGAGGGGATGAGCAGTTCTTC,CASRGLAGGDEQFF
TRBJ2-7,many,TRBD2,TRBV7-2,TGTGCCAGCAGCTCCACTAGCGACTCCTACGAGCAGTACTTC,CASSSTSDSYEQYF
TRBJ2-2,many,TRBD2,TRBV20-1,TGCAGTGCTAGAGATCGACTAGCGGGAGGAACCGGGGAGCTGTTTTTT,CSARDRLAGGTGELFF
TRBJ1-5,.,.,TRBV19,TGTGCCAGTAGTATAACCAGGGATAGCAATCAGCCCCAGCATTTT,CASSITRDSNQPQHF
TRBJ2-7,many,TRBD2,TRBV28,TGTGCCAGCAGTTCCCCGAGCAGCGGGAACAACGAGCAGTACTTC,CASSSPSSGNNEQYF
TRBJ1-1,many,.,TRBV12-3/TRBV12-4,TGTGCCAGCAGTTTAGTGGGGGGATCGAACACTGAAGCTTTCTTT,CASSLVGGSNTEAFF
TRBJ2-3,many,.,TRBV15,TGTGCCACCAGCAGAATACGTTCGGATACGCAGTATTTT,CATSRIRSDTQYF
TRBJ2-3,many,.,TRBV11-3,TGTGCCAGCAGCTCCTCCCAGGGCAGCTTCTCCACAGATACGCAGTATTTT,CASSSSQGSFSTDTQYF
TRBJ2-7,many,.,TRBV7-8,TGTGCCAGCAGCTTAGCTAGCTCCTACGAGCAGTACTTC,CASSLASSYEQYF
TRBJ2-2,many,TRBD2,TRBV7-2,TGTGCCAGCAGCTTAGACGGGCTAGCGGGGGCTCCGAACACCGGGGAGCTGTTTTTT,CASSLDGLAGAPNTGELFF
TRBJ2-7,.,TRBD1,TRBV19,TGTGCCAGTAGGTCCGGGACAGGGGCGCGGGAGCAGTACTTC,CASRSGTGAREQYF
TRBJ1-3,.,.,TRBV14,TGTGCCAGCAGCCAGAGGGGGGACCCCAGGCTGACTGGAAACACCATATATTTT,CASSQRGDPRLTGNTIYF
TRBJ1-5,many,.,TRBV3-1,TGTGCCAGCTCACAGGGAAACAATCAGCCCCAGCATTTT,CASSQGNNQPQHF
TRBJ1-5,few,TRBD1,TRBV20-1,TGCAGTGCTAGAGATCATAGAAGGGGACAGTCTGGCATGGCCCAGCATTTT,CSARDHRRGQSGMAQHF
TRBJ1-4,few,.,TRBV25-1,TGTGCCAGCAGTGAATTGACAGGCCTGAACGAAAAACTGTTTTTT,CASSELTGLNEKLFF
TRBJ2-1,many,TRBD2,TRBV2,TGTGCCAGCAGGACTAGCGCAAACAATGAGCAGTTCTTC,CASRTSANNEQFF
TRBJ2-6,many,.,TRBV30,TGTGCGTGGCTGGGGATTGGGGCCAACGTCCTGACTTTC,CAWLGIGANVLTF
TRBJ1-6,.,.,TRBV27,TGTGCCAGCAGTATAAGCCAGATTAATTCACCCCTCCACTTT,CASSISQINSPLHF
TRBJ2-1,.,TRBD2,TRBV7-3,TGTGCCAGCAGCTTAATGGGGGGGGGTAGGGTATACAATGAGCAGTTCTTC,CASSLMGGGRVYNEQFF
TRBJ2-3,few,.,TRBV28,TGTGCCAGCAGTTTACTTACGGCAAGAAGCACAGATACGCAGTATTTT,CASSLLTARSTDTQYF
TRBJ2-2,.,TRBD2,TRBV4-1,TGCGCCAGCAGCCGAGGACTAGTTTACGGGGAGCTGTTTTTT,CASSRGLVYGELFF
TRBJ2-5,many,TRBD1,TRBV27,TGTGCCAGCAGTGTCCGGGACAGGGTAGGAGAGACCCAGTACTTC,CASSVRDRVGETQYF
TRBJ2-7,many,TRBD2,TRBV19,TGTGCCAGTAGTCTACGGGGGACTAGCGGGCCCTACGAGCAGTACTTC,CASSLRGTSGPYEQYF
TRBJ2-1,few,.,TRBV6-2/TRBV6-3,TGTGCCAGCAGTCCAACCGGGCCGCCGGCGAATGAGCAGTTCTTC,CASSPTGPPANEQFF
TRBJ1-1,.,.,TRBV6-1,TGTGCCAGCATGATAGGGTCGAGCACTGAAGCTTTCTTT,CASMIGSSTEAFF
TRBJ2-1,many,.,TRBV20-1,TGCAGTGCTCCTGAGTACAATGAGCAGTTCTTC,CSAPEYNEQFF
TRBJ2-1,many,TRBD2,TRBV27,TGTGCCAGCAGTTTAGCCGGGACTAGCGGGACCTATGAGCAGTTCTTC,CASSLAGTSGTYEQFF
TRBJ1-1,many,.,TRBV11-1,TGTGCCGTTCTTGGGGTGGCGGACACTGAAGCTTTCTTT,CAVLGVADTEAFF
TRBJ2-1,.,TRBD2,TRBV25-1,TGTGCCAGCTGGGGGGGACTAGCGGTAGACAATGAGCAGTTCTTC,CASWGGLAVDNEQFF
TRBJ2-2,few,TRBD2,TRBV7-9,TGTGCCAGCAGCTCAAGGACTAGCGGGAGGCTCACCGGGGAGCTGTTTTTT,CASSSRTSGRLTGELFF
TRBJ2-3,few,.,TRBV9,TGTGCCAGCAGCGTTGACTCGACTAGCACAGATACGCAGTATTTT,CASSVDSTSTDTQYF
TRBJ2-1,many,TRBD1,TRBV12-3/TRBV12-4,TGTGCCAGCAGACTCCGGGACAGGGGTGTTTACAATGAGCAGTTCTTC,CASRLRDRGVYNEQFF
TRBJ2-2,many,.,TRBV15,TGTGCCACCAGCAGAGATCCTGTAGCGTTCGCGAACACCGGGGAGCTGTTTTTT,CATSRDPVAFANTGELFF
TRBJ1-1,.,.,TRBV2,TGTGCCACCGTGAATTGGCAGGGAAGGGTTGAAGCTTTCTTT,CATVNWQGRVEAFF
TRBJ2-2,few,TRBD1,TRBV6-2/TRBV6-3,TGTGCCAGCAGAACACCGGGACAGGGGGCTTCCGGGGAGCTGTTTTTT,CASRTPGQGASGELFF
TRBJ1-1,many,.,TRBV7-3,TGTGCCAGCAGCGCTGACAGGCTGAACACTGAAGCTTTCTTT,CASSADRLNTEAFF
TRBJ2-2,few,TRBD2,TRBV7-6,TGTGCCAGCAGCTTAGCCGCGATAGCGGGAACGAACACCGGGGAGCTGTTTTTT,CASSLAAIAGTNTGELFF
TRBJ2-3,.,TRBD2,TRBV11-1,TGTGCCAGCAGCGATCTCGGACTAGCGGGGTACACAGATACGCAGTATTTT,CASSDLGLAGYTDTQYF
TRBJ1-1,many,TRBD1,TRBV5-1,TGCGCCAGCAGCTTGGGGGGGACAGGGGGCACTGAAGCTTTCTTT,CASSLGGTGGTEAFF
TRBJ2-5,.,.,TRBV20-1,TGCAGTGCTATGACCGGACAATTCCAAGAGACCCAGTACTTC,CSAMTGQFQETQYF
TRBJ2-7,many,TRBD1,TRBV7-2,TGTGCCAGCAGCCCCAGAAGGACAGGGACTCCCTACGAGCAGTACTTC,CASSPRRTGTPYEQYF
TRBJ2-1,few,TRBD1,TRBV27,TGTGCCAGCAGTGGACAGGGCGGAGGTGAGCAGTTCTTC,CASSGQGGGEQFF
TRBJ1-5,.,.,TRBV19,TGTGCCAGTAGTAGGCGGGAAAACAATCAGCCCCAGCATTTT,CASSRRENNQPQHF
TRBJ2-7,few,TRBD1,TRBV20-1,TGCAGTGCTAGAGATCCCAACCGGGACAGGAAGTACGAGCAGTACTTC,CSARDPNRDRKYEQYF
TRBJ1-3,few,.,TRBV4-3,TGCGCCAGCAGCCGTCAGTCTGGAAACACCATATATTTT,CASSRQSGNTIYF
TRBJ1-1,many,.,TRBV7-2,TGTGCCAGCAGTGTTAATTTAGACACTGAAGCTTTCTTT,CASSVNLDTEAFF
TRBJ1-1,many,TRBD1,TRBV7-2,TGTGCCAGCAGCATACAGGGGTATGGAGCTTTCTTT,CASSIQGYGAFF